The rows below give T cell receptor beta chains drawn from one sample of a study of T-cell reconstitution after alpha-beta-depleted transplantation in children. From the PCR reads, TCRdb called clonotypes with MiXCR, one entry per CDR3 protein. The table shows 300,000 to 400,000 distinct CDR3 sequences, with about an eighth occurring only once. The sample in question was PBMCs, obtained from the stem cell graft. The receptors were gathered from a human donor who donated a stem cell graft to a child with Fanconi anemia. Each CDR3 is given with its conserved first and last residue.

J gene: TRBJ1-1; V gene: TRBV2; CDR3 protein: CASRSTGTEAFF
J gene: TRBJ2-2; V gene: TRBV2; CDR3 protein: CASSEGLRELFF
J gene: TRBJ2-3; V gene: TRBV20-1; CDR3 protein: CSAPRSGGEDTQYF
J gene: TRBJ2-3; V gene: TRBV2; CDR3 protein: CASSETADTQYF
J gene: TRBJ2-2; V gene: TRBV6-2/TRBV6-3; CDR3 protein: CASSFLTSGELFF
J gene: TRBJ2-3; V gene: TRBV7-2; CDR3 protein: CASSLAQLAGQKSTDTQYF
J gene: TRBJ2-1; V gene: TRBV28; CDR3 protein: CASSFVTSYNEQFF
J gene: TRBJ1-3; V gene: TRBV5-6; CDR3 protein: CASSLDYRAGNTIYF
J gene: TRBJ2-2; V gene: TRBV7-6; CDR3 protein: CASSLPGSYGELFF
J gene: TRBJ2-2; V gene: TRBV12-3/TRBV12-4; CDR3 protein: CASTRSGGASTGELFF